This TCR beta chain was sequenced during a study of T cell repertoires in ileal Crohn's disease. Method: immunoSEQ multiplex PCR; TCRdb's copy keeps in-frame clones and lacks some. The table shows 13,000 to 15,000 clones, with around 82% occurring only once. Germline-derived CDR1 and CDR2 are SNHLY and FYNNEI. Between the trimmed V and J ends, which lost 6 bases and 4 bases, there was a span of 16 bases. This CDR3 contains 14 residues. The receptor was isolated from an adult with Crohn's disease. The J gene is TRBJ2-7, the V gene TRBV2, with D uncertain. The sample consisted of ileal tissue. The DNA for the CDR3 is TGTGCCAGCAGCCCTAATCCGACGGGTTACGAGCAGTACTTC. Translation: CASSPNPTGYEQYF.